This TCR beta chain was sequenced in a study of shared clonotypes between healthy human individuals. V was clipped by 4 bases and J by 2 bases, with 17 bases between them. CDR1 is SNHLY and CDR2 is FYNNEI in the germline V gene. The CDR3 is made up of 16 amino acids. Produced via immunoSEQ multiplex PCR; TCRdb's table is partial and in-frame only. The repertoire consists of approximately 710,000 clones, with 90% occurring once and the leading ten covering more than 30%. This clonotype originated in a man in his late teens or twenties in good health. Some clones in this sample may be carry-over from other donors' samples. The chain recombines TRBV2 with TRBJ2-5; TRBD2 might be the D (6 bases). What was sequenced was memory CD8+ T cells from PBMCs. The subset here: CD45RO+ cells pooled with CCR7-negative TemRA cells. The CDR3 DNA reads TGTGCCAGCAGTGTGTCAGGGAGGTTGGTTCAAGAGACCCAGTACTTC. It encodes CASSVSGRLVQETQYF.